This entry features one T cell receptor (beta chain) sequence. What it recognizes is unknown. Healthy donors had no documented immune events, such as infections, while sampled. These data come from a study of identifying expanded T cells in peripheral blood. Study-level points and caveats: Across healthy donors, higher total template counts meant significantly greater approximately 2-week count variance. About 1.2 clones differed between technical replicates, versus 16.4 and 19 over time.

Data came from immunoSEQ multiplex PCR; TCRdb stores just in-frame clones and leaves some out. Of about 94,000 clones listed, around 90% are singletons. The specimen sequenced was blood. The origin of this receptor is a person aged 18-69 years in good health.

The CDR3 bases are TGTGCCAGCTCCACCCCGTCCTCTGGAAACACCATATATTTT. Its translation is CASSTPSSGNTIYF. The V and J genes are TRBV13 and TRBJ1-3; D gene ambiguous. The CDR3 is made up of 14 amino acids. V lost 8 bases and J lost 0, with 11 bases in between. Germline loops: CDR1 PRHDT, CDR2 FYEKMQ (reference sequence). Filled out from reference TRBV13 and TRBJ1-3, the complete variable domain reads AAGVIQSPRHLIKEKRETATLKCYPIPRHDTVYWYQQGPGQDPQFLISFYEKMQSDKGSIPDRFSAQQFSDYHSELNMSSLELGDSALYFCASSTPSSGNTIYFGEGSWLTVV.